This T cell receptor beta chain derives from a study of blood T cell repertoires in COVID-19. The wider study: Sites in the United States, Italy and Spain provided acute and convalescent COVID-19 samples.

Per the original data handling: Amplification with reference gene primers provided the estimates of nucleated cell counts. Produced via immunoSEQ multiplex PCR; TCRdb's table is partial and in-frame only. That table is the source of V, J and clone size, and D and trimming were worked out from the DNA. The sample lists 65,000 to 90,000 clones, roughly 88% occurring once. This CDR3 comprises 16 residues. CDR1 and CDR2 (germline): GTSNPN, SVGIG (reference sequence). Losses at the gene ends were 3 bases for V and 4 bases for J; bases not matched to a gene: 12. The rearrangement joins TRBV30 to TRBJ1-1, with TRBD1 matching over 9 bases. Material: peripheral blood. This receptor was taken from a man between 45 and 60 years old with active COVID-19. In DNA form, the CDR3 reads TGTGCCTGGAGCGGAGGGACAGGGAATGGTGGCACTGAAGCTTTCTTT. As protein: CAWSGGTGNGGTEAFF.